Detailed here is one TCR beta chain. Its antigen remains unknown. TCRdb itself ran the multiplex PCR reads through MiXCR, one entry per CDR3 protein. The repertoire holds 50,000 to 85,000 distinct CDR3 sequences, with around two fifths as singletons. This sample is part of a study of breast tumors, draining lymph nodes, adjacent tissues. General study findings and limits: Compared with basal-like, luminal-like tumors shared significantly more repertoire with nontumor tissue. Tumor repertoires ranked between lymph nodes and nontumor tissue in diversity, with V and J gene preferences. Findings are consistent with lymph node origin and intratumoral expansion of most tumor T cells. Data only fit, rather than demonstrated, lymph node origin of most tumor T cells.

Germline values: CDR1 SGDLS, CDR2 YYNGEE. The CDR3 sequence is 16 residues long. Unmatched junction bases numbered 12, after V lost 4 bases and J lost 6 bases. This TCR derives from a female donor with breast cancer. Some clones in this sample may be carry-over from other donors' samples. Sequenced input: breast tumor tissue. The genes are TRBV9 and TRBJ1-2; 10 bases fit TRBD1. The CDR3 here is CASSSEGTGAGNGYTF. CDR3 nucleotide sequence: TGTGCCAGCAGCTCAGAAGGGACAGGGGCCGGGAATGGCTACACCTTC.